This T cell receptor (beta chain) was captured by sequencing in a study of blood T cells in healthy people across ages. Every sample yielded at least 6.5 million isolated PBMCs. Extraction of total RNA produced a minimum of 5 micrograms from each sample. As regards this clonotype: No antigen is known for it.

Study-level findings and limits: Older individuals had lower TCR beta diversity per million T cells (the decline was roughly linear).

Primed by a sample-barcoded 5' primer and a J-beta primer mix, a second PCR proceeded for about 6 to 11 cycles. Via MiXCR, TCRdb re-called the 5' RACE reads, giving one row per CDR3 protein. Among about 800,000 distinct CDR3 sequences listed, roughly 25% were seen once. Per the germline V gene, CDR1 is SQVTM and CDR2 is ANQGSEA. The CDR3 has 13 residues. V lost 3 bases and J lost 2, with 5 bases in between. These same data were also listed under a study on T cells of mothers and their children. That investigation notes: It was found that thymic selection shapes TCR recombination output similarly in related and unrelated pairs.

The sample taken for sequencing was blood. The receptor was isolated from a boy younger than 18 in good health. This chain connects TRBV29-1 to TRBJ2-6; D unclear. CDR3 coding DNA: TGCAGCGTTGACCAAACTGGGGCCAACGTCCTGACTTTC. The encoded protein is CSVDQTGANVLTF.